This section outlines one TCR beta chain sequence together with its context. Antigen specificity is unknown. After RNA was extracted from PBMCs, the TCR library was made from it. This record comes from a study of regulatory T cells in long-lasting Graves disease. TCRdb called the reads again in MiXCR, with one record for every CDR3 protein. The table records about 1,200 distinct CDR3 sequences, around 82% of them present only once. Broader study findings: TRBV28, TRBJ1-2 and TRBJ2-5 were segments that persistent disease favored. Exclusively peripheral blood, rather than thyroid tissue, was studied.

The CDR3 sequence is 12 residues long. Germline V gene sequence: CDR1 SGHAT, CDR2 FQDESV (reference sequence). V was pared by 8 bases and J by 0 bases, with 5 bases between. This chain uses TRBV11-1 with TRBJ1-5; the D is unclear. Material: peripheral blood mononuclear cells (PBMCs), obtained with antithyroid drug treatment, in newly diagnosed or persistent Graves disease (not recorded which). This receptor was obtained from a woman in her twenties or thirties with Graves disease. CDR3 coding DNA: TGTGCCAGCGGGTCTAGCAATCAGCCCCAGCATTTT. The encoded protein is CASGSSNQPQHF.